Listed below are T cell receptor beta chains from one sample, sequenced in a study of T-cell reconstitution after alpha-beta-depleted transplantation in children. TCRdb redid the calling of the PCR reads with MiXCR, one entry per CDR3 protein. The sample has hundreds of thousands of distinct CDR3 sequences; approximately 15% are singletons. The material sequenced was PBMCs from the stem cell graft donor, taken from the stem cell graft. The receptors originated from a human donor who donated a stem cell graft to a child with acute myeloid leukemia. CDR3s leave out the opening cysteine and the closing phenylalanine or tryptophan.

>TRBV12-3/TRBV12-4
ASRRGLSGNTIY
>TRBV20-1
SARPRTGSNQPQH
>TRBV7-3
ASSTTGTGAYEQY
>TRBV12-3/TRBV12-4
ASLSGSGGYLETQY
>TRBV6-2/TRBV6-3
ASSYYGSGRSYNEQF
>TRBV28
AIRRSSNQPQH
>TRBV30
AWMADTQY
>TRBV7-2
ASSPQGSSRPQH
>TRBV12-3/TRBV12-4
ASSSLSPQGKHEAF
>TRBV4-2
ASIGGANTEAF
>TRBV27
ASSSQGRAQY
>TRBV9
ASSVEGGVSEAF
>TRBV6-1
ASRRRSGQGIGELF
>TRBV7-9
ASSPRALDTEAF
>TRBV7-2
ASSLALGGVSPLH
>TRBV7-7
ASSALGSKGETQY
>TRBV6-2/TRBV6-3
ASTHGGANEQF
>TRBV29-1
SVVVGGFTEAF
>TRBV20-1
SARDPAGSGNTIY
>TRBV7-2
ASSLTTGGTQPQH
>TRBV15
ATSRVDLGVAYGYT
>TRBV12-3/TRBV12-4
ASSLDSVASPLH
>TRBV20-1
SPPPGTVQETQY
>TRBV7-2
ASSLEGRNYEQY
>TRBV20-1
SARAVDRDGNTIY
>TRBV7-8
ASSLGQGLDIQY
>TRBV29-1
SAISGTGGDEQF
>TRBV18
ASSPLLRSGGHLNTEAF